This T cell receptor beta chain was captured by sequencing in a study of blood T cells in healthy people across ages. Overall study findings and caveats: Per million T cells, TCR beta diversity dropped roughly linearly as age increased.

This clonotype was counted a few times. Its target is not known. For the second PCR, which ran for about 7 to 12 cycles, a sample-barcoded 5' primer and a J-beta primer mix were used. Each cDNA molecule was tagged by a template-switch adaptor with 12 random nucleotides. TCRdb recomputed calls from the 5' RACE reads with MiXCR, one row per CDR3 protein. Of 600,000 to 800,000 distinct CDR3 sequences in the sample, around 20% were seen once. What was sequenced was blood. This clonotype originated in a man aged 70-80 years in good health.

The CDR3 reads CASSFWGRRGNTIYF. In DNA form, the CDR3 reads TGTGCCAGCAGCTTCTGGGGGAGACGGGGAAACACCATATATTTT. The chain uses TRBV7-2 and TRBJ1-3, with a weak D call TRBD1 (5 bases). The CDR3 loop spans 15 amino acids. Trimming cost V 3 bases and J 4 bases, with 13 bases left between them. Germline V gene data show CDR1 as SGHTA and CDR2 as FQGNSA. Complete variable domain (other parts from reference TRBV7-2 and TRBJ1-3): GAGVSQSPSNKVTEKGKDVELRCDPISGHTALYWYRQSLGQGLEFLIYFQGNSAPDKSGLPSDRFSAERTGGSVSTLTIQRTQQEDSAVYLCASSFWGRRGNTIYFGEGSWLTVV.